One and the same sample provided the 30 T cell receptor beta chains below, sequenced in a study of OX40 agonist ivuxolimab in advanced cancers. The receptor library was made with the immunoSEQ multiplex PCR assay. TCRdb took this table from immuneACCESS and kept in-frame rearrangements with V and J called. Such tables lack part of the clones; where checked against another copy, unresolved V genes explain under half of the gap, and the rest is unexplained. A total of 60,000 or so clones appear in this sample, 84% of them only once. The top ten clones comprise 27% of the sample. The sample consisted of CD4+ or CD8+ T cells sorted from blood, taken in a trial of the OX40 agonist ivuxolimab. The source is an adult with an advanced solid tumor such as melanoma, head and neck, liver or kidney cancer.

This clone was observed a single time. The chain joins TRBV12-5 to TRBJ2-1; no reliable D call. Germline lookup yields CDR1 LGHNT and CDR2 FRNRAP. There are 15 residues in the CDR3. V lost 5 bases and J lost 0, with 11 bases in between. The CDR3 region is CASGLLQTSYNEQFF. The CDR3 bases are TGTGCTAGTGGTCTTCTCCAAACCTCCTACAATGAGCAGTTCTTC. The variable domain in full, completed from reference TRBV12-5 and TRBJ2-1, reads DARVTQTPRHKVTEMGQEVTMRCQPILGHNTVFWYRQTMMQGLELLAYFRNRAPLDDSGMPKDRFSAEMPDATLATLKIQPSEPRDSAVYFCASGLLQTSYNEQFFGPGTRLTVL.

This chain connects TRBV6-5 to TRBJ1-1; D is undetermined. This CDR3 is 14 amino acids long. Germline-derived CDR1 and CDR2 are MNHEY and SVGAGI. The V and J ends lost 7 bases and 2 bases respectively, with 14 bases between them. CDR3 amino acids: CASKSKGVNTEAFF. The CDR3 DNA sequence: TGTGCCAGCAAGTCCAAAGGAGTCAACACTGAAGCTTTCTTT.

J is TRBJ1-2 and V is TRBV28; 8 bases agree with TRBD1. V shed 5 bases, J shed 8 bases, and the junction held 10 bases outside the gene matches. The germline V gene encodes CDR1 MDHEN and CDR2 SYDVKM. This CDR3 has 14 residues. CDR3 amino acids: CASSPPGQVKGYTF. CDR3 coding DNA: TGTGCCAGCAGTCCCCCGGGACAGGTCAAAGGCTACACCTTC.

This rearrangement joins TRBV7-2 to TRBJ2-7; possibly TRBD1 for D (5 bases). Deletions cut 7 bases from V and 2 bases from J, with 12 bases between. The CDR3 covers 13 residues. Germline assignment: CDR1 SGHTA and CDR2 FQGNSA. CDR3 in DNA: TGTGCCAGCATTGAAGACAGCCCCTACGAGCAGTACTTC. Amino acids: CASIEDSPYEQYF.

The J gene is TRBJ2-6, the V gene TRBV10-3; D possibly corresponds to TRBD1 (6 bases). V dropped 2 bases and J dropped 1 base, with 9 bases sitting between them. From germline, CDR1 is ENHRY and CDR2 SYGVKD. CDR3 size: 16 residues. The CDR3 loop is CAISEPQGSGANVLTF. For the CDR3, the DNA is TGTGCCATCAGTGAGCCCCAGGGGTCTGGGGCCAACGTCCTGACTTTC.

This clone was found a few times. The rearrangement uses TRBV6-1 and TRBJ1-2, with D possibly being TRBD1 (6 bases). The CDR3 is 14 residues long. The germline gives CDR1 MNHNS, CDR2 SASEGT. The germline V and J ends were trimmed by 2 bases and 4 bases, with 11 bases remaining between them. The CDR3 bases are TGTGCCAGCAGTGAAAGGACAGCGATCTATGGCTACACCTTC. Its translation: CASSERTAIYGYTF.

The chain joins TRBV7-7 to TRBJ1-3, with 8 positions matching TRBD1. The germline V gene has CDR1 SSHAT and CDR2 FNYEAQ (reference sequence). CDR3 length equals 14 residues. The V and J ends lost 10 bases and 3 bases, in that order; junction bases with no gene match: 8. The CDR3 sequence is CATTRTGHGNTIYF. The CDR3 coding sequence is TGTGCCACCACCCGGACAGGGCATGGAAACACCATATATTTT.

CDR3 coding DNA: TGTGCCAGCAGCCAAGATGGGGGTTACGAGCAGTACTTC. The encoded protein is CASSQDGGYEQYF. The chain carries TRBV4-2 and TRBJ2-7, with D perhaps matching TRBD1 or TRBD2 (5 bases each). The length of the CDR3 is 13 residues. Germline V gives CDR1 LGHNA, CDR2 YNFKEQ. V gave up 0 bases and J gave up 4 bases, with 7 bases separating them.

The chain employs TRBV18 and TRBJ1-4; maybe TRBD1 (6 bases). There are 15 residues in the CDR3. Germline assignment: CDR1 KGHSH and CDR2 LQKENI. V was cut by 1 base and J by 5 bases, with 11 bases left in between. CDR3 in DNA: TGTGCCAGCTCACCACATGGACAGCCGAATGAAAAACTGTTTTTT. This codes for CASSPHGQPNEKLFF.

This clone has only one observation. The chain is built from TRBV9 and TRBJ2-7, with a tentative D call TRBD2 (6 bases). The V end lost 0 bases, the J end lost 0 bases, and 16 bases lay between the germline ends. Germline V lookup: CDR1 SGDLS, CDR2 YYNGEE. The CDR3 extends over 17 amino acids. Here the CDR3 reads CASSVDPSGLSSYEQYF. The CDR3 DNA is TGTGCCAGCAGCGTAGACCCCAGCGGGTTGAGCTCCTACGAGCAGTACTTC. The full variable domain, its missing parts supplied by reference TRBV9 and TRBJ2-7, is DSGVTQTPKHLITATGQRVTLRCSPRSGDLSVYWYQQSLDQGLQFLIQYYNGEERAKGNILERFSAQQFPDLHSELNLSSLELGDSALYFCASSVDPSGLSSYEQYFGPGTRLTVT.

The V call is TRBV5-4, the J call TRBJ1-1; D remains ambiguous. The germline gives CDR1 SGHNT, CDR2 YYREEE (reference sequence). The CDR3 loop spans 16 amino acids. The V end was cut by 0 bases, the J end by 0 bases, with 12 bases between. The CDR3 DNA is TGTGCCAGCAGCTTGGGTGGGGTCCGCATGAACACTGAAGCTTTCTTT. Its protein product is CASSLGGVRMNTEAFF. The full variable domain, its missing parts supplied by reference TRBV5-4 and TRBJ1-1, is ETGVTQSPTHLIKTRGQQVTLRCSSQSGHNTVSWYQQALGQGPQFIFQYYREEENGRGNFPPRFSGLQFPNYSSELNVNALELDDSALYLCASSLGGVRMNTEAFFGQGTRLTVV.

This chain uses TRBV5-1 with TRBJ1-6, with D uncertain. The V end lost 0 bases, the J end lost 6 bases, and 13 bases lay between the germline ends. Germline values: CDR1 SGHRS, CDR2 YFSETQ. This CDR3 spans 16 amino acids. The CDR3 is CASSLDPNGGNSPLHF. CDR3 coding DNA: TGCGCCAGCAGCTTGGATCCCAACGGTGGTAATTCACCCCTCCACTTT.

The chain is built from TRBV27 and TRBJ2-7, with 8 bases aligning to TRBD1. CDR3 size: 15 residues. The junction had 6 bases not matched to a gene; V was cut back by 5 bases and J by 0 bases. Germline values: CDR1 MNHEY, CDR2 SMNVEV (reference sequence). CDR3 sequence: CASSPGQGGSYEQYF. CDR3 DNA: TGTGCCAGCAGTCCAGGACAGGGAGGCTCCTACGAGCAGTACTTC.

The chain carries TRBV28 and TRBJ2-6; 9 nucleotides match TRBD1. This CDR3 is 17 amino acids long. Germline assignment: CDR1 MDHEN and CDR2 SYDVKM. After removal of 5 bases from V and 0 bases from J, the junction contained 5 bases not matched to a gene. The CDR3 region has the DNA TGTGCCAGCAGTCCCGGGACAGGGAACTCTGGGGCCAACGTCCTGACTTTC. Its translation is CASSPGTGNSGANVLTF.

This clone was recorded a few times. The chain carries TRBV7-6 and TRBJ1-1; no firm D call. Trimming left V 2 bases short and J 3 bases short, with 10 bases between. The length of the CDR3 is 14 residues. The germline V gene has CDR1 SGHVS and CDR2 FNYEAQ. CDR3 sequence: CASSLLPMDTEAFF. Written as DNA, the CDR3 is TGTGCCAGCAGCTTACTACCAATGGACACTGAAGCTTTCTTT.

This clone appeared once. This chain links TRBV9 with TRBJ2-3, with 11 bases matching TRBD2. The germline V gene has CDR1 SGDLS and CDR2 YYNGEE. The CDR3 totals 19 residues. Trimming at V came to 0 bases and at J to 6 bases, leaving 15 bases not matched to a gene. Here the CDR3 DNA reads TGTGCCAGCAGCGTAGTGACCCCTCTAGCGGGGGGCGTGAGGGATACGCAGTATTTT. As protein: CASSVVTPLAGGVRDTQYF.

CDR3 protein: CASSNRENEQFF. The CDR3, as DNA: TGTGCCAGCAGCAACAGGGAAAATGAGCAGTTCTTC. This chain uses TRBV11-3 with TRBJ2-1; TRBD1 might be the D (6 bases). The CDR3 covers 12 residues. V lost 5 bases to trimming and J lost 7 bases, with 9 bases between them. Germline CDR1 SGHNT, CDR2 YENEEA. Filled out from reference TRBV11-3 and TRBJ2-1, the complete variable domain reads EAGVVQSPRYKIIEKKQPVAFWCNPISGHNTLYWYLQNLGQGPELLIRYENEEAVDDSQLPKDRFSAERLKGVDSTLKIQPAELGDSAVYLCASSNRENEQFFGPGTRLTVL.

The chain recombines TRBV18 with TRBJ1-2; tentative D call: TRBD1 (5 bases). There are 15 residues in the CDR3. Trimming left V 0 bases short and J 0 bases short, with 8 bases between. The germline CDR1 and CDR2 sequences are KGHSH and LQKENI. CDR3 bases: TGTGCCAGCTCACCACCCCAGGGCACTAACTATGGCTACACCTTC. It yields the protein CASSPPQGTNYGYTF.

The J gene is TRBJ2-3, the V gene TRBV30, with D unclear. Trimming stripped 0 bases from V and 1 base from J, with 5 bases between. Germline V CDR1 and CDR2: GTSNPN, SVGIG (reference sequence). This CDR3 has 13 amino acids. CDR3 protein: CAWSVVGTDTQYF. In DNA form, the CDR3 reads TGTGCCTGGAGTGTAGTTGGCACAGATACGCAGTATTTT.

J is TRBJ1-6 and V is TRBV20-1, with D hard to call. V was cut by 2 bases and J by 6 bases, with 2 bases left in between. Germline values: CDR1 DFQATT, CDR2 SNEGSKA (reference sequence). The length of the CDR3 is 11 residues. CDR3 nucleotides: TGCAGTGCTAGACTTAATTCACCCCTCCACTTT. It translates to CSARLNSPLHF.

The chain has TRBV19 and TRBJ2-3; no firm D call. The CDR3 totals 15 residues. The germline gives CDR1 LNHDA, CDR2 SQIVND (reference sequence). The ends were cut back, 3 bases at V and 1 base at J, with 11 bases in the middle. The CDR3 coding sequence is TGTGCCAGTAGTATTGGAGACGGTGGCACAGATACGCAGTATTTT. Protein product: CASSIGDGGTDTQYF.

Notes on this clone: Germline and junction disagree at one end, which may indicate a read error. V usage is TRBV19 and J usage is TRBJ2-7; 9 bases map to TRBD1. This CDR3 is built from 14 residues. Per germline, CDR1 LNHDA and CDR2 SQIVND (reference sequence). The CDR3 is CASSLEQGAGEQYF. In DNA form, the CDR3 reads TGTGCCAGTAGTCTAGAACAGGGGGCAGGCGAGCAGTACTTC.

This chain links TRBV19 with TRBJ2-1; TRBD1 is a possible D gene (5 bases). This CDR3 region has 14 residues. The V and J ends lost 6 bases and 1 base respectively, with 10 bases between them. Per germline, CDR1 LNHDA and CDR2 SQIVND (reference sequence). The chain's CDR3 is CASSQGRSYNEQFF. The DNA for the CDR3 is TGTGCCAGTAGCCAGGGAAGGTCCTACAATGAGCAGTTCTTC.

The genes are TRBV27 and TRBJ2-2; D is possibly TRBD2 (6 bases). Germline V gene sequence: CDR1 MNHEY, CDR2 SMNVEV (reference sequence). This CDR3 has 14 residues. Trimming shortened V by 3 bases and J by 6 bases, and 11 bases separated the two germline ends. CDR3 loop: CASSFFTSPGELFF. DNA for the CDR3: TGTGCCAGCAGTTTCTTCACTAGCCCCGGGGAGCTGTTTTTT.

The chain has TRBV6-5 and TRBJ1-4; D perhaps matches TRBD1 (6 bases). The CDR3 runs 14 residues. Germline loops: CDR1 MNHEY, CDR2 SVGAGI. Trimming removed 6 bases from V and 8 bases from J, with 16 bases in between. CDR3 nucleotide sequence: TGTGCCAGCAGCCTAGGACAGCGAAGGGAAAAACTGTTTTTT. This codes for CASSLGQRREKLFF.

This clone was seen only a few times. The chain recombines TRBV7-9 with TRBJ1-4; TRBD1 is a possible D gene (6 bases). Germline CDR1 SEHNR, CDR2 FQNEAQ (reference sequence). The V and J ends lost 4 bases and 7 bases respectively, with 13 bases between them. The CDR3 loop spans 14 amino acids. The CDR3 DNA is TGTGCCAGCAGCTCCAGGACAGCGGTTGAAAAACTGTTTTTT. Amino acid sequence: CASSSRTAVEKLFF. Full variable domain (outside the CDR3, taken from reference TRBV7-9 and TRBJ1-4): DTGVSQNPRHKITKRGQNVTFRCDPISEHNRLYWYRQTLGQGPEFLTYFQNEAQLEKSRLLSDRFSAERPKGSFSTLEIQRTEQGDSAMYLCASSSRTAVEKLFFGSGTQLSVL.

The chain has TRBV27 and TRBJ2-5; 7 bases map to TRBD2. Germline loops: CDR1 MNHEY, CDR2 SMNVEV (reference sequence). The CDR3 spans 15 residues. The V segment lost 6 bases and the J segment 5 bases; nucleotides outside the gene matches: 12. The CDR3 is CASSPRVGRWETQYF. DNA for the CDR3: TGTGCCAGCAGCCCTCGGGTCGGGAGGTGGGAGACCCAGTACTTC.

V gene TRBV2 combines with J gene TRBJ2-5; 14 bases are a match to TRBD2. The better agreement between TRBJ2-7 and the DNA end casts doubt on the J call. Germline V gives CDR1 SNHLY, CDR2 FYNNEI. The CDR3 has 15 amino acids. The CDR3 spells CASSWTSGGLYEQYF. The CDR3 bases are TGTGCCAGCAGTTGGACTAGCGGGGGGCTCTACGAGCAGTACTTC.

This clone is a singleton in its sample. The CDR3 region has the DNA TGCGCCAGCAGTCCTGGCACTGGACAGGTTAATGAAAAACTGTTTTTT. Amino acid sequence: CASSPGTGQVNEKLFF. The V and J genes are TRBV5-1 and TRBJ1-4, with 7 bases fitting TRBD1. Germline CDR1 reads SGHRS; CDR2 reads YFSETQ. The ends lost 5 bases at V and 4 bases at J; junction bases unmatched: 11. This CDR3 has 16 amino acids.

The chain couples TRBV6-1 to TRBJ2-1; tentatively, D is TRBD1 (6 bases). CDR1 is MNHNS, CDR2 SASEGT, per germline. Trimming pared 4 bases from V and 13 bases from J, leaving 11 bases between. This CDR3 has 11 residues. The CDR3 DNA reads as TGTGCCAGCAGTGTACAGGGCCCCCAGTTCTTC. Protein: CASSVQGPQFF.